Sequencing of this T cell receptor beta chain was carried out in a study of OX40 agonist ivuxolimab in advanced cancers. For the study at large: Patients with hepatocellular carcinoma, melanoma, renal cell or head and neck cancer made up the dose-escalation patients. Study results and caveats: Among T cells, CD8+ cells averaged more expanded clones than CD4+ cells. Also present in some nonresponders was a low level of normalized T-cell clonal expansion.

Trimming cost V 7 bases and J 11 bases, with 12 bases left between them. The CDR3 runs to 11 residues. Germline V gene lookup returns CDR1 LNHDA and CDR2 SQIVND (reference sequence). Assay used: immunoSEQ multiplex PCR; TCRdb lists only in-frame clones, some missing. The sample holds 50,000 to 55,000 clones; approximately 87% are singletons and the top ten take under 2%. Concerning this clone: The antigen remains unidentified.

The source is an adult with an advanced solid tumor such as melanoma, head and neck, liver or kidney cancer. The genes are TRBV19 and TRBJ1-5; D may be TRBD1 (5 bases). Sample: CD4+ or CD8+ T cells sorted from blood, taken in a trial of the OX40 agonist ivuxolimab. CDR3 region: CASTSGRTQHF. The CDR3 region has the DNA TGTGCCAGTACCTCGGGGCGGACCCAGCATTTT.